This entry lists 14 T cell receptor beta chains sequenced from one sample in a study of T cell responses to AZD1222 COVID-19 vaccine. Profiled with immunoSEQ multiplex PCR; TCRdb holds only in-frame clones, not every one. Of about 61,000 clones in the sample, approximately 90% were seen once. Sequencing was performed on peripheral blood, taken on day 0 of AZD1222 vaccination. These receptors originate from an adult in good health.

The rearrangement links TRBV3-1 (or the pseudogene TRBV3-2) to TRBJ2-5; 12 positions match TRBD1. The CDR3 is made up of 13 amino acids. J lost 8 bases, V lost 8 bases, and 6 bases had no gene match. Germline V gene lookup returns CDR1 LGHDT and CDR2 YNNKEL (reference sequence). CDR3 loop: CASGPGTGGTQYF. In DNA, the CDR3 is TGTGCCAGCGGACCCGGGACAGGGGGCACCCAGTACTTC.

The chain combines TRBV5-5 with TRBJ2-7, with a possible D match to TRBD2 (5 bases). The length of the CDR3 is 15 residues. Germline V gene lookup returns CDR1 SGHKS and CDR2 YYEKEE (reference sequence). V dropped 0 bases and J dropped 5 bases, with 15 bases sitting between them. CDR3 residues: CASSLAFGGGNEQYF. The CDR3 DNA is TGTGCCAGCAGCTTGGCTTTTGGAGGCGGAAACGAGCAGTACTTC.

The CDR3 DNA reads TGTGCCAGCAGCAGAGGGGGACAGAGATCTGGGGCCAACGTCCTGACTTTC. This encodes CASSRGGQRSGANVLTF. The V call is TRBV5-4, the J call TRBJ2-6, with 7 positions matching TRBD1. V lost 4 bases, J lost 1 base, and 8 bases stayed unmatched. The CDR3 has 17 amino acids. The germline CDR1 and CDR2 sequences are SGHNT and YYREEE (reference sequence).

V and J are TRBV12-3 or TRBV12-4 and TRBJ1-1, with D possibly being TRBD1 (5 bases). Trimming removed 5 bases from V and 10 bases from J, with 14 bases in between. The CDR3 totals 12 residues. CDR3 nucleotide sequence: TGTGCCAGCAGTCCCGGGACGGCGGTAGCTTTCTTT. As protein: CASSPGTAVAFF.

This chain uses TRBV5-1 with TRBJ1-2; tentative D call: TRBD1 (5 bases). V was clipped by 0 bases and J by 5 bases, with 11 bases between them. The CDR3 sequence is 14 residues long. From germline, CDR1 is SGHRS and CDR2 YFSETQ. The CDR3 loop is CASSLARGPYGYTF. The CDR3 DNA reads TGCGCCAGCAGCTTGGCTCGGGGCCCTTATGGCTACACCTTC.

The chain has TRBV4-2 and TRBJ2-5; 8 nucleotides line up with TRBD2. Germline values: CDR1 LGHNA, CDR2 YNFKEQ. V was clipped by 0 bases and J by 5 bases; unmatched bases: 8. The CDR3 extends over 16 amino acids. Here the CDR3 reads CASSQDSGGPDETQYF. DNA for the CDR3: TGTGCCAGCAGCCAAGACTCGGGGGGGCCGGATGAGACCCAGTACTTC.

This chain connects TRBV12-3 or TRBV12-4 to TRBJ1-2; the D gene is possibly TRBD1 (5 bases). The CDR3 consists of 12 residues. V shed 3 bases and J shed 8 bases, with 10 bases lying between them. This CDR3 reads CASSLQGGGYTF. Here the CDR3 DNA reads TGTGCCAGCAGTTTGCAGGGCGGGGGCTACACCTTC.

The J gene is TRBJ1-5, the V gene TRBV30; D unresolved. Germline assignment: CDR1 GTSNPN and CDR2 SVGIG (reference sequence). V was clipped by 2 bases and J by 2 bases, with 7 bases between them. The CDR3 has 13 amino acids. For the CDR3, the DNA is TGTGCCTGGAGTCCGGGCGGCAATCAGCCCCAGCATTTT. Amino acids: CAWSPGGNQPQHF.

V usage is TRBV27 and J usage is TRBJ2-7, with a weak D call TRBD2 (7 bases). Trimming took 3 bases from V and 3 from J, leaving 12 bases between them. The CDR3 has 14 amino acids. Germline assignment: CDR1 MNHEY and CDR2 SMNVEV (reference sequence). In DNA form, the CDR3 reads TGTGCCAGCAGTTTCTCCGGGGGGCTCTACGAGCAGTACTTC. It specifies CASSFSGGLYEQYF.

The chain combines TRBV27 with TRBJ2-7; D unresolved. Trimming shortened V by 2 bases and J by 3 bases, and 8 bases separated the two germline ends. Germline loops: CDR1 MNHEY, CDR2 SMNVEV (reference sequence). The CDR3 is made up of 13 amino acids. The CDR3 loop is CASSLGVFYEQYF. CDR3 DNA sequence: TGTGCCAGCAGTTTAGGAGTGTTCTACGAGCAGTACTTC.

V is TRBV30 and J is TRBJ2-1; 11 nucleotides match TRBD2. Germline CDR1 GTSNPN, CDR2 SVGIG (reference sequence). CDR3 length: 13 residues. Losses at the gene ends were 3 bases for V and 7 bases for J; bases not matched to a gene: 2. This chain's CDR3 is CAWRLAGANEQFF. The DNA of the CDR3 is TGTGCCTGGAGACTAGCGGGGGCTAATGAGCAGTTCTTC.

The chain carries TRBV5-1 and TRBJ1-2, with D tentatively TRBD1 (5 bases). Trimming shortened V by 4 bases and J by 0 bases, and 16 bases separated the two germline ends. The length of the CDR3 is 16 residues. Germline V CDR1 and CDR2: SGHRS, YFSETQ. The CDR3 bases are TGCGCCAGCAGCATTGGACACACGGCTTCTAACTATGGCTACACCTTC. The encoded protein is CASSIGHTASNYGYTF.

The rearrangement joins TRBV2 to TRBJ1-4; 7 bases are shared with TRBD1. Germline CDR1 SNHLY, CDR2 FYNNEI. This CDR3 region has 13 residues. J lost 4 bases, V lost 6 bases, and 2 bases had no gene match. DNA of the CDR3: TGTGCCAGCAGGGGGACAGTTAATGAAAAACTGTTTTTT. This gives the protein CASRGTVNEKLFF.

The chain combines TRBV11-2 with TRBJ1-4; possibly TRBD1 for D (5 bases). CDR1 SGHAT and CDR2 FQNNGV come from the germline V gene. V was pared by 1 base and J by 7 bases, with 16 bases between. The CDR3 has 16 amino acids. The CDR3 protein is CASSLGPTGLFEKLFF. In nucleotides, the CDR3 is TGTGCCAGCAGCTTAGGGCCCACGGGACTTTTTGAAAAACTGTTTTTT.